This T cell receptor beta chain was profiled in a study of T cells after posttransplantation cyclophosphamide. Study-level points and caveats: TRB clonality was highly associated with recipient CMV seropositivity and reactivation. TRB overlap between skin or GI tissue T cells and blood was limited. Later post-transplant blood repertoires were often dominated by donor CD8+ memory clones.

Produced via immunoSEQ multiplex PCR; TCRdb's table is partial and in-frame only. Of fewer than 20,000 clones in the sample, 94% are singletons; the top ten hold roughly 0.27%. As concerns this clone: Its antigen remains unknown.

The naive gate required viable CD3+CD4+ or CD3+CD8+ cells with CCR7+CD45RA+CD45RO-CD95-CD27+CD28+ phenotype. This related bone marrow graft donor gave peripheral blood on the day of marrow donation. The receptor comes from a woman aged 50 to 65 in good health and a related stem cell transplant donor. Sequenced sample: naive CD4+ T cells sorted from blood.

CDR3 nucleotides: TGTGCCAGCTCACCATGGGCAGGGCGGGAGACCCAGTACTTC. This sequence encodes CASSPWAGRETQYF. J is TRBJ2-5 and V is TRBV18; D may be TRBD1 (5 bases). Trimming removed 2 bases from V and 5 bases from J, with 12 bases in between. CDR1 and CDR2 from the germline V gene are KGHSH and LQKENI. This CDR3 has 14 residues.